This T cell receptor (beta chain) was profiled in a study of T cell changes during pregnancy in multiple sclerosis. Per germline, CDR1 MNHEY and CDR2 SMNVEV (reference sequence). The CDR3 is 14 residues long. Deletions cut 11 bases from V and 4 bases from J, with 18 bases between. The assay was immunoSEQ multiplex PCR, and TCRdb's table has in-frame clones only and misses some. The sample has about 81,000 clones; approximately 94% are singletons. This chain joins TRBV27 and TRBJ1-3, with unresolved D. The sample was peripheral blood, taken in the third trimester of pregnancy. The clonotype was recovered from a female donor with multiple sclerosis, enrolled in a pregnancy study. The CDR3 nucleotides read TGTGCCTCGCGGGGTATCGCCTCAGGAAACACCATATATTTT. Protein sequence: CASRGIASGNTIYF.